The source of this TCR beta chain is a study of shared clonotypes between healthy human individuals (dated by TCRdb to the early 2020s). About the full investigation: Three men and a couple of women, aged 18 to 49 years, made up the cohort. For each donor, CD4 naive and CD4 memory were each given three plates, CD8 naive was given two plates, and CD8 memory was given one plate. The study deeply sequenced blood TCR repertoires of five healthy adults to estimate repertoire size and the extent of clonotype sharing between individuals. Different laboratories and diverse techniques were used to prepare libraries and sequence TCR repertoires, to increase sequencing depth and limit assay-specific biases. Leukapheresis yielded between about 0.8 and 9.5 billion PBMCs per donor. Study-wide findings and limitations: Incomplete sequencing was indicated by rarefaction of sorted-subset datasets, despite the large sequencing depth. Based on pairwise subsampling, the degree of clonotype sharing among donors was expected to be affected by sequencing depth. Sharing across four donors was observed for approximately 4.6% of naive CD4, 3% to 4% of naive CD8, roughly 2.4% of memory CD4, and about 0.4% of memory CD8 clonotypes. Compared with non-shared clonotypes, clonotypes shared by all four sorted-subset donors had higher generation probabilities. Because the study included a small number of donors, the genetic and exposure-history diversity represented was limited. Naive subsets generally had larger estimated clonotype richness than memory subsets. Sampling was restricted to blood, and TCR repertoires in tissues likely differ from the TCR repertoires found in blood.

Using the deep immunoSEQ assay, TCR CDR3 regions were amplified from genomic DNA by multiplex PCR. For each cell subset, the extracted genomic DNA was distributed evenly across all wells of several immunoSEQ 96-well plates, and each plate served as one replicate. Each replicate PCR for sorted subsets received about 180 ng genomic DNA, equal to about 30,000 T cell genomes. Purified libraries were measured with a Qubit 3.0 fluorometer, size-checked on a Bioanalyzer 2100, and measured again with the KAPA Library Quantification kit. Every immunoSEQ 96-well plate was sequenced on a separate single-read 150-cycle Illumina NextSeq 550 flow cell. The paper's data handling went like this. Because only junctional sequences without quality scores were contained in the immunoSEQ output, filtering matching that applied to full-length reads could not be performed. Sequences were annotated with PyIR, a Python wrapper for IgBLAST v1.9, using IMGT germline references to assign V/J genes and CDR3. Reads were filtered out if the reads had weak V/J assignments (E-value above 1e-6), no CDR3, stop codons, out-of-frame junctions, or ambiguous translated residues. A V3J clonotype was defined by an identical inferred V gene, J gene, and CDR3 amino acid sequence. The percentage overlap between two repertoires was calculated by dividing the number of shared unique clonotypes by the size of the smaller repertoire. Richness of each repertoire was evaluated using RTK rarefaction, the Chao1 estimator, and Recon v2.1 estimates of unobserved clonotypes. OLGA was used to compute generation probabilities for all TCRbeta clonotypes that the gDNA method yielded from a few donors. TCRdb retrieved this table from immuneACCESS and kept in-frame rearrangements only. Not all clones are present; in checked studies, unresolved V genes account for under half, and no reason is known for the remainder. That table gives V, J and clone size, and the DNA gave D and trimming. The sample includes around 980,000 clones, with 70% to 80% observed a single time. 0.55% to 0.7% of the sample is held by the ten biggest clonotypes.

A few counts support this clone. Its target antigen remains unknown. Nothing much larger sits one base from this clone, and base qualities are not available. The donors were healthy, HIV-negative adults with no recently reported acute infections or vaccinations. Every donor was a Caucasian adult living in Nashville, Tennessee, USA. CD4+ T cells were enriched by magnetic negative selection; naive cells were then positively selected on CD45RA, and the negative fraction formed the memory subset. Blood was collected by leukapheresis, and PBMCs were isolated by Ficoll-Histopaque density gradient centrifugation and then cryopreserved in liquid nitrogen vapor phase. Analytical flow cytometry was used to check the purity and quantity of each magnetically sorted T cell population. Genomic DNA was isolated from each sorted fraction and quantified by UV absorbance on a Nanodrop 2000c. V is pruned by 5 bases and J by 7 bases, leaving 10 bases of the junction without a gene match. There are 14 amino acids in the CDR3, from cysteine to phenylalanine inclusive. The read is trimmed to its CDR3 DNA, 42 bases read in frame from base 1. The germline V gene (reference sequence) sets CDR1 to GTSNPN and CDR2 to SVGIG.

The sample comprised memory CD4+ T cells from PBMCs. The intended sense of this specimen's cell subset or site label: CD45RA-negative fraction. This clonotype was sampled from a man between 18 and 35 years old in good health. Some clones in this sample may be carry-over from other donors' samples. The sequence is built from TRBV30 and TRBJ1-5, and 8 junctional nucleotides match TRBD1. The CDR3 reads as follows: CAWHRKTGDQPQHF. Read as DNA, the sequence is TGTGCCTGGCACCGGAAGACAGGGGACCAGCCCCAGCATTTT. This CDR3, with the reference TRBV30 and TRBJ1-5 proteins standing in past its ends, gives the full variable domain SQTIHQWPATLVQPVGSPLSLECTVEGTSNPNLYWYRQAAGRGLQLLFYSVGIGQISSEVPQNLSASRPQDRQFILSSKKLLLSDSGFYLCAWHRKTGDQPQHFGDGTRLSIL.